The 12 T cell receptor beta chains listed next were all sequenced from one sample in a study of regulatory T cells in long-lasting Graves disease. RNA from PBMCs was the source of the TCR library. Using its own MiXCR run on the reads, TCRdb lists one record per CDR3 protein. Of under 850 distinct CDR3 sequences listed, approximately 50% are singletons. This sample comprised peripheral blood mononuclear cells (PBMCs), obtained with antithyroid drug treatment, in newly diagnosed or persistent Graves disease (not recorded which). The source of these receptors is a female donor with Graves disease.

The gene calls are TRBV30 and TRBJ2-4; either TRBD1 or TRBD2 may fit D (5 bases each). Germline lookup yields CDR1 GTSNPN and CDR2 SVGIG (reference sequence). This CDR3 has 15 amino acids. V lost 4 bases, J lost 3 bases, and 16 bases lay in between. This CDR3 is CAWTLGGGVKNIQYF. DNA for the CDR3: TGTGCCTGGACTCTCGGTGGGGGAGTCAAAAACATTCAGTACTTC.

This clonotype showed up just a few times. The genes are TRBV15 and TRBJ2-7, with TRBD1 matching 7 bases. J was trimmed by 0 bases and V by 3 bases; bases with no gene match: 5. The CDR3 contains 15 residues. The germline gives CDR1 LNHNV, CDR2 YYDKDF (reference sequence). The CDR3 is CATSRGQLASYEQYF. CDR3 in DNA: TGTGCCACCAGCAGGGGACAGCTAGCCTCCTACGAGCAGTACTTC.

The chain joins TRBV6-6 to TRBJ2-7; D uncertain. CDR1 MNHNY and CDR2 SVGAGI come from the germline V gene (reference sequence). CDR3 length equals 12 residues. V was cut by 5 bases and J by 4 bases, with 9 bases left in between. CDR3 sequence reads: CASSDLTYEQYF. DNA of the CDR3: TGTGCCAGCAGTGACCTGACTTACGAGCAGTACTTC.

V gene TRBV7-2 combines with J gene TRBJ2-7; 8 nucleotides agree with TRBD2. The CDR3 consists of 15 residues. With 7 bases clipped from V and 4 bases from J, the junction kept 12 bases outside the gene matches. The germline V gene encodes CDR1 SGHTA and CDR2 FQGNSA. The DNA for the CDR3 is TGTGCCAGCACCCAGACAGGACTAGCAAAGTACGAGCAGTACTTC. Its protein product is CASTQTGLAKYEQYF.

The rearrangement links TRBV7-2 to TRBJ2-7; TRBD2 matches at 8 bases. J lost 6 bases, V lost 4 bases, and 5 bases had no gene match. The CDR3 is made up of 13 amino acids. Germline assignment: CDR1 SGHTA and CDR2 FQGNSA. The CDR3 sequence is CASSSTSVREQYF. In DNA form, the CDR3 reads TGTGCCAGCAGCTCGACTAGCGTCCGCGAGCAGTACTTC.

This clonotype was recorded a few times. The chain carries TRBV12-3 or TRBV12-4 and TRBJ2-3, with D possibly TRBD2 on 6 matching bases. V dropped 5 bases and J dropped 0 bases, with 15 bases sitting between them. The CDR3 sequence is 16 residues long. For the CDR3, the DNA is TGTGCCAGCAGTCCCAGGACTACCACTAGCACAGATACGCAGTATTTT. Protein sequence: CASSPRTTTSTDTQYF.

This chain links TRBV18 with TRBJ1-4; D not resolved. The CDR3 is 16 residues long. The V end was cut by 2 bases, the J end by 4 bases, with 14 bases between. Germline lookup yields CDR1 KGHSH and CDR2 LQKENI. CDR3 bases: TGTGCCAGCTCACCAGCCGGGAGATTAATTAATGAAAAACTGTTTTTT. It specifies CASSPAGRLINEKLFF.

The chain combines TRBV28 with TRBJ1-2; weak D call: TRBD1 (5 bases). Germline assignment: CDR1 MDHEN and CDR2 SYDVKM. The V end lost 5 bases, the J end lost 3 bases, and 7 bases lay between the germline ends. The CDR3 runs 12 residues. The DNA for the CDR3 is TGTGCCAGCAGTGTGACAGACTATGGCTACACCTTC. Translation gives CASSVTDYGYTF.

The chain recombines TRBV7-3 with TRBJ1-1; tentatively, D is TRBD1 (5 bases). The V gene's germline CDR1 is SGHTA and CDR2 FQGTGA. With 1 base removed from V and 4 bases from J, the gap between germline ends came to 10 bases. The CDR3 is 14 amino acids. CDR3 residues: CASSLNAGTTEAFF. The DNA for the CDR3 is TGTGCCAGCAGCTTAAACGCAGGGACCACTGAAGCTTTCTTT.

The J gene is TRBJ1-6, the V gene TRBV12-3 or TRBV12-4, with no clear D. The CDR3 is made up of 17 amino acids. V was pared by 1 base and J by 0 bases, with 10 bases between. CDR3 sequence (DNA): TGTGCCAGCAGTTTAGGGGCACACAGCTCCTATAATTCACCCCTCCACTTT. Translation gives CASSLGAHSSYNSPLHF.

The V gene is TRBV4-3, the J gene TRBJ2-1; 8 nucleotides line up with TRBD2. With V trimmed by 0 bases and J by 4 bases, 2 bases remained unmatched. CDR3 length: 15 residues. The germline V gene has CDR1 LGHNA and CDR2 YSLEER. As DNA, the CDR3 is TGCGCCAGCAGCCAAGACGGGAGGGGATACAATGAGCAGTTCTTC. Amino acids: CASSQDGRGYNEQFF.

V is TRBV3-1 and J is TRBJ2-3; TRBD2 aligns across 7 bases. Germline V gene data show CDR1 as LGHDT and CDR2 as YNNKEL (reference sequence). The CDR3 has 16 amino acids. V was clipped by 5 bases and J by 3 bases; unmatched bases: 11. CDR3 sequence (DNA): TGTGCCAGCAGCGTGAGGAATCGCGGGAGTACAGATACGCAGTATTTT. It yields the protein CASSVRNRGSTDTQYF.